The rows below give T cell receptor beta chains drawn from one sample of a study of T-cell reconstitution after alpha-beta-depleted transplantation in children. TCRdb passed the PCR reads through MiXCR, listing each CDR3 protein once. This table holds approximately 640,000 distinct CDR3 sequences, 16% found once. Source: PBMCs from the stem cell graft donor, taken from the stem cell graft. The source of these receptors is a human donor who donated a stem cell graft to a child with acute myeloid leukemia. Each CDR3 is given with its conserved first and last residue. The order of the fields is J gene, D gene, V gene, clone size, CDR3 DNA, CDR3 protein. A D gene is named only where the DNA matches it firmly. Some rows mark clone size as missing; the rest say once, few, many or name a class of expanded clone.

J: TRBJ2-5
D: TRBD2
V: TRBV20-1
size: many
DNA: TGCAGTGCTAGAGAAGTGCTAGCGGTTCAAGAGACCCAGTACTTC
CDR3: CSAREVLAVQETQYF

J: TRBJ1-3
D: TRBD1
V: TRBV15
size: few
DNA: TGTGCCACCAGCAGAGAGCAGGGGGACGAAAACACCATATATTTT
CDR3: CATSREQGDENTIYF

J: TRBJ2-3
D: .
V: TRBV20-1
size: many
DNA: TGCAGTGCTAGAGATTTAGGGGAGGAAGATACGCAGTATTTT
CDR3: CSARDLGEEDTQYF

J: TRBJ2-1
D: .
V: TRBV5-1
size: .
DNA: TGCGCCAGCAGCCCCGTGGTCAATGAGCAGTTCTTC
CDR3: CASSPVVNEQFF

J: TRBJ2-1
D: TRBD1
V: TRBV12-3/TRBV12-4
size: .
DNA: TGTGCCAGCAGACCGACAGGGGGCTTGGATGAGCAGTTCTTC
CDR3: CASRPTGGLDEQFF

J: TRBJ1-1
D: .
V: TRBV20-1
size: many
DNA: TGCAGTGCTGGACAGTCTGAGCAAGCTTTCTTT
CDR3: CSAGQSEQAFF

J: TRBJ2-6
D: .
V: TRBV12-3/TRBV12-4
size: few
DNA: TGTGCCAGCGGGGTTGACTCTGGGGCCAACGTCCTGACTTTC
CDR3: CASGVDSGANVLTF

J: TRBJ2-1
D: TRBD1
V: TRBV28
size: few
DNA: TGTGCCAGCAGTTTCCCCGGGACAGCTAACAATGAGCAGTTCTTC
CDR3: CASSFPGTANNEQFF

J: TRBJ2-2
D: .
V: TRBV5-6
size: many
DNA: TGTGCCAGCAGCACGGGGCCGAACACCGGGGAGCTGTTTTTT
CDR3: CASSTGPNTGELFF

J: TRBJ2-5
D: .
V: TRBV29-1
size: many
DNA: TGCAGCGTTCAAGCTGGGGAGACGGAAGAGACCCAGTACTTC
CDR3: CSVQAGETEETQYF

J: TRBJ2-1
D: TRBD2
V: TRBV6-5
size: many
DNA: TGTGCCAGCAGTTTTCGGACTAGCGGGGCCTCGGAAGAGCAGTTCTTC
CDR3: CASSFRTSGASEEQFF

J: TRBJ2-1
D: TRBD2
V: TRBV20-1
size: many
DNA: TGCAGTGCTAGTCACACCGCTAGCGGGGGGGCGGATGAGCAGTTCTTC
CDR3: CSASHTASGGADEQFF

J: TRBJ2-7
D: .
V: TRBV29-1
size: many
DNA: TGCAGCGTTGAAGCAGACGGGCCTGGGGAGCAGTACTTC
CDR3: CSVEADGPGEQYF

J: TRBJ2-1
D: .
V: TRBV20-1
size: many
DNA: TGCAGTGCTAGAGGTAACCGATTGAATGAGCAGTTCTTC
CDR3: CSARGNRLNEQFF

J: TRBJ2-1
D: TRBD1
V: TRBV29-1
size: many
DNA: TGCAGCGCGACCAGGACAGGAGGCAATGAGCAGTTCTTC
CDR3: CSATRTGGNEQFF

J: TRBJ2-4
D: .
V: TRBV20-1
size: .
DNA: TGCAGTGCTAGGGAGGGGGGGGTCATTCAGTACTTC
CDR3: CSAREGGVIQYF

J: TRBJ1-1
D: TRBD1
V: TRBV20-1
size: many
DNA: TGCAGTGCCGGGGGACAGGGGGCCGGGAACACTGAAGCTTTCTTT
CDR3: CSAGGQGAGNTEAFF

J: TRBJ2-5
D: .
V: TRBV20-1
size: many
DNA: TGCAGTGCCGACGAGAACCAAGAGACCCAGTACTTC
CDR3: CSADENQETQYF

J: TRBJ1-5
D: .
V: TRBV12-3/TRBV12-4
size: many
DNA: TGTGCCAGCAGTGATTTTGTAGGGTACGGTAGCAATCAGCCCCAGCATTTT
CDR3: CASSDFVGYGSNQPQHF

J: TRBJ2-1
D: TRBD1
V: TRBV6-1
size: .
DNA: TGTGCCAGCAGTGCGGGGACAGGGATTGGCAATGAGCAGTTCTTC
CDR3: CASSAGTGIGNEQFF

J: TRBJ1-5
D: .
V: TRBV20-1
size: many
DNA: TGCAGTGCTAGACGGTCCCACAGGGGCAATCAGCCCCAGCATTTT
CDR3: CSARRSHRGNQPQHF

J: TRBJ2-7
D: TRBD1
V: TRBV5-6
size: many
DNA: TGTGCCAGCAGCTTGTTGACAGGGGGCTTTAGAAGCTACGAGCAGTACTTC
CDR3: CASSLLTGGFRSYEQYF

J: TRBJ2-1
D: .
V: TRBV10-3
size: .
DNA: TGTGCCATCGGCGGGACAGTTTACAATGAGCAGTTCTTC
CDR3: CAIGGTVYNEQFF

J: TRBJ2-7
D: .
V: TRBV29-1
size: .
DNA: TGCAGCGCCGCGCGTACTGGGTACGAGCAGTACTTC
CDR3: CSAARTGYEQYF

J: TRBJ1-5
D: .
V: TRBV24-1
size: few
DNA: TGTGCCAGGCCCCCTAGGGCAGGGTCCGATCAGCCCCAGCATTTT
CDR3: CARPPRAGSDQPQHF

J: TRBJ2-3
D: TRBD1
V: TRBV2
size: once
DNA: TGTGCCAGCAGTGACCCGACAGGGGGCTGGTCAGATACGCAGTATTTT
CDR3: CASSDPTGGWSDTQYF

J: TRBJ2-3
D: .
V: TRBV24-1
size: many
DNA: TGTGCCACCAGCGTTTCGGCGCTCCCGCAGTATTTT
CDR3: CATSVSALPQYF

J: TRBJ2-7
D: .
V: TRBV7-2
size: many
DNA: TGTGCCAGCAGCTTAGTCGGACTCACCGATTCCTACGAGCAGTACTTC
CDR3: CASSLVGLTDSYEQYF

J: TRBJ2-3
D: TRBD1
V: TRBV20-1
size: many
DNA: TGCAGTGCTAGATTTGACAGGGGGTTGACAGATACGCAGTATTTT
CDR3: CSARFDRGLTDTQYF

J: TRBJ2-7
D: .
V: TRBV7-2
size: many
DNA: TGTGCCAGCAGCAAGCGCGGGACAGTCAGCTCCTACGAGCAGTACTTC
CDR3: CASSKRGTVSSYEQYF

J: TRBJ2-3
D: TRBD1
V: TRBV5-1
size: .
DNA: TGCGCCAGCAGCCCCCTCTCCCGGACAGGGTTGAGAGATACGCAGTATTTT
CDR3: CASSPLSRTGLRDTQYF

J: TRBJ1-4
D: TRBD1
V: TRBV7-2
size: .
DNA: TGTGCCAGCAGCTTAGTCAGGGGGACTAATGAAAAACTGTTTTTT
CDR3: CASSLVRGTNEKLFF

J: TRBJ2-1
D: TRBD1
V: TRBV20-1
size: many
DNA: TGCAGTGCTAGGCTGACAGGGGGTTTATACAATGAGCAGTTCTTC
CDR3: CSARLTGGLYNEQFF

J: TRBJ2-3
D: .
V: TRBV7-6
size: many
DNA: TGTGCCAGCAGCTTAAACCGGGGGCAGCTCACAGATACGCAGTATTTT
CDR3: CASSLNRGQLTDTQYF

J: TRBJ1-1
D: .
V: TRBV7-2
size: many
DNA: TGTGCCAGCAGCTCCGGAATTGGGCAAGGGAACACTGAAGCTTTCTTT
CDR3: CASSSGIGQGNTEAFF